This T cell receptor beta chain was recorded in a study of Ad26.COV2.S vaccination and SARS-CoV-2 variants. Looking at the study overall: Ad26.COV2.S shots went into the muscle once or twice, 56 days apart. Study findings and constraints: Researchers cautioned that TCR breadth and depth analyses may have underestimated total T cell responses. Reportedly, after vaccination the spike-specific CD8+ and CD4+ T cell responses displayed substantial breadth.

As regards this clone: The antigen remains undetermined.

CDR3 size: 14 residues. Germline CDR1 is SGDLS and CDR2 is YYNGEE. The ends were cut back, 0 bases at V and 5 bases at J, with 11 bases in the middle. The treatment: roughly 20 received Ad26.COV2.S at low or high dose, single or two shots; several received placebo; per-sample allocation not given. Sampling occurred on day 63 after the first vaccine or placebo injection. Recruitment in Boston yielded a donor of adult age, 18-55 years. Libraries were prepared by immunoSEQ multiplex PCR; TCRdb keeps only in-frame clonotypes and omits some of them. Of roughly 320,000 clones in the sample, about 82% are singletons; the top ten hold 2% to 2.5%.

Sequencing used peripheral blood, obtained in a trial of Ad26.COV2.S vaccine versus placebo. The chain has TRBV9 and TRBJ2-5, with D possibly matching TRBD1 (5 bases). The receptor was isolated from a person between 18 and 60 years old who received the Ad26.COV2.S COVID-19 vaccine or a placebo. This CDR3 is CASSVEGVRETQYF. For the CDR3, the DNA is TGTGCCAGCAGCGTAGAAGGGGTCAGGGAGACCCAGTACTTC.